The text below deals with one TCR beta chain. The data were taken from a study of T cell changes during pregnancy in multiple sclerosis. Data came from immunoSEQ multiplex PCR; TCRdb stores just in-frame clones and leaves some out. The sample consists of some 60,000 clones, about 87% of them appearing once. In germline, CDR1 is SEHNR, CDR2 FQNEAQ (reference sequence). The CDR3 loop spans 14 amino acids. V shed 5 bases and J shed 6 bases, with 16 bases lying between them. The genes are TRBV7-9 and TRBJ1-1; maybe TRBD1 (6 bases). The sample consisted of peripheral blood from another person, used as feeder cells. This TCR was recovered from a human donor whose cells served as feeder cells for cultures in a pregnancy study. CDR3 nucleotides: TGTGCCAGCAGCACCCGTGGTGGGGGCCCTGAAGCTTTCTTT. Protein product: CASSTRGGGPEAFF.